The 25 T cell receptor beta chains below were found in one sample sequenced in a study of T cells in Graves' hyperthyroidism and ophthalmopathy. It was RNA transcripts that yielded the amplified TCR beta CDR3 regions. The primer set for the first-round RT-PCR of the TCR CDR3 was HTBI. TCRdb passed the multiplex PCR reads through MiXCR, listing each CDR3 protein once. Of 250,000 to 300,000 distinct CDR3 sequences in the sample, roughly 14% were seen once. Sequencing input: blood. Receptors were obtained from a woman in her thirties or forties with Graves' hyperthyroidism that later progressed to Graves' ophthalmopathy.

This clonotype has at least ten counts. The J gene is TRBJ2-5, the V gene TRBV9; 16 positions match TRBD2. Germline V CDR1 and CDR2: SGDLS, YYNGEE. The CDR3 sequence is 18 residues long. The junction had 3 bases not matched to a gene; V was cut back by 0 bases and J by 1 base. DNA for the CDR3: TGTGCCAGCAGCGTAGCGGGACTAGCGGGAGGGTCCCAAGAGACCCAGTACTTC. It encodes CASSVAGLAGGSQETQYF.

The table lists this clonotype with many counts. The CDR3 DNA follows: TGCGCCAGCAGCTTGGGGGACAGGGGAATCACTGAAGCTTTCTTT. Translating it yields CASSLGDRGITEAFF. This chain uses TRBV5-1 with TRBJ1-1; 10 bases align to TRBD1. This CDR3 is built from 15 residues. Germline assignment: CDR1 SGHRS and CDR2 YFSETQ. With 0 bases clipped from V and 4 bases from J, the junction kept 3 bases outside the gene matches. The variable domain in full, completed from reference TRBV5-1 and TRBJ1-1, reads KAGVTQTPRYLIKTRGQQVTLSCSPISGHRSVSWYQQTPGQGLQFLFEYFSETQRNKGNFPGRFSGRQFSNSRSEMNVSTLELGDSALYLCASSLGDRGITEAFFGQGTRLTVV.

In regard to this clonotype: Given a much more abundant clone one base away, this may be a read error. The V gene is TRBV30, the J gene TRBJ1-2; D gene unclear. The CDR3 is 12 residues long. Germline-derived CDR1 and CDR2 are GTSNPN and SVGIG (reference sequence). Trimming stripped 4 bases from V and 4 bases from J, with 10 bases between. The CDR3 reads CAWTLGSYGYTF. The CDR3 DNA is TGTGCCTGGACTCTAGGAAGCTATGGCTACACCTTC.

This clonotype was counted many times. CDR3 DNA sequence: TGTGCCTGGAGTTTGGACTCCCCCAGGGGGCAGTTCTTC. Amino acids: CAWSLDSPRGQFF. The chain carries TRBV30 and TRBJ2-1; weak D call: TRBD1 (6 bases). The length of the CDR3 is 13 residues. V dropped 2 bases and J dropped 12 bases, with 17 bases sitting between them. Germline V gives CDR1 GTSNPN, CDR2 SVGIG (reference sequence).

On this clonotype itself: An end of the junction does not agree with germline; a read error may underlie this. V and J are TRBV20-1 and TRBJ2-1; D is unresolved. The length of the CDR3 is 17 residues. The germline V gene encodes CDR1 DFQATT and CDR2 SNEGSKA (reference sequence). The CDR3 is CSARTLVITRIPNEQFF. Written as DNA, the CDR3 is TGCAGTGCTAGAACATTAGTTATTACACGCATCCCAAATGAGCAATTCTTC.

V gene TRBV9 combines with J gene TRBJ2-3; TRBD1 aligns across 11 bases. The CDR3 is made up of 15 amino acids. Germline V CDR1 and CDR2: SGDLS, YYNGEE. After removal of 1 base from V and 4 bases from J, the junction contained 2 bases not matched to a gene. The CDR3 nucleotides are TGTGCCAGCAGCGTAAGGACAGGGGGCGCAGATACGCAGTATTTT. This translates into CASSVRTGGADTQYF.

This clonotype was detected many times. V gene TRBV12-3 or TRBV12-4 combines with J gene TRBJ2-1; TRBD1 matches at 12 bases. The CDR3 length is 16 residues. Germline trimming cut 2 bases from V and 9 bases from J; bases unmatched to any gene: 8. The CDR3 is CASSLQGQGAGGEQFF. The CDR3 nucleotides read TGTGCCAGCAGTTTACAGGGACAGGGGGCAGGCGGTGAGCAGTTCTTC.

This clonotype was detected ten times or more. As DNA, the CDR3 is TGTGCCACCAGTGACCCCACCGGGACGTGGGGAGGGCATGAGCAGTTCTTC. Translated, it gives CATSDPTGTWGGHEQFF. This rearrangement joins TRBV24-1 to TRBJ2-1; TRBD2 agrees at 7 bases. The germline CDR1 and CDR2 sequences are KGHDR and SFDVKD. V lost 4 bases, J lost 8 bases, and 16 bases stayed unmatched. This CDR3 has 17 residues.

This clonotype was seen ten or more times. The chain recombines TRBV6-5 with TRBJ2-7; 9 bases are a match to TRBD1. V gave up 0 bases and J gave up 0 bases; unmatched junction bases: 6. Germline CDR1 reads MNHEY; CDR2 reads SVGAGI. This CDR3 comprises 17 residues. The CDR3 spells CASSYSVWDRDSYEQYF. As DNA, the CDR3 is TGTGCCAGCAGTTACTCGGTTTGGGACAGGGACTCCTACGAGCAGTACTTC.

This clonotype appeared many times. The chain links TRBV5-1 to TRBJ1-4; D perhaps matches TRBD1 (5 bases). Trimming removed 0 bases from V and 0 bases from J, with 12 bases in between. The CDR3 consists of 17 residues. Germline CDR1 reads SGHRS; CDR2 reads YFSETQ. Here the CDR3 reads CASSLGGGGATNEKLFF. The CDR3 DNA is TGCGCCAGCAGCTTGGGCGGCGGGGGAGCAACTAATGAAAAACTGTTTTTT.

This clonotype was seen many times. The V and J genes are TRBV2 and TRBJ1-4; possibly TRBD1 for D (5 bases). The germline V and J ends were trimmed by 8 bases and 4 bases, with 11 bases remaining between them. Germline V gene lookup returns CDR1 SNHLY and CDR2 FYNNEI. This CDR3 has 13 residues. The CDR3 here is CASREGLNEKLFF. The DNA of the CDR3 is TGTGCCAGCCGGGAGGGGCTTAATGAAAAACTGTTTTTT.

This chain joins TRBV11-2 and TRBJ1-2; D is perhaps TRBD1 (5 bases). Germline loops: CDR1 SGHAT, CDR2 FQNNGV. V was clipped by 6 bases and J by 8 bases, with 16 bases between them. CDR3 length: 13 residues. CDR3 sequence (DNA): TGTGCCAGCAGTCCCGGGGGTACGGGAGGCTACACCTTC. This sequence encodes CASSPGGTGGYTF. Full variable domain (remainder filled in from reference TRBV11-2 and TRBJ1-2): EAGVAQSPRYKIIEKRQSVAFWCNPISGHATLYWYQQILGQGPKLLIQFQNNGVVDDSQLPKDRFSAERLKGVDSTLKIQPAKLEDSAVYLCASSPGGTGGYTFGSGTRLTVV.

This clonotype has at least ten counts. J is TRBJ2-3 and V is TRBV11-2; the match to TRBD2 covers 7 bases. The V and J ends lost 2 bases and 0 bases, in that order; junction bases with no gene match: 11. The CDR3 runs to 18 residues. The V gene's germline CDR1 is SGHAT and CDR2 FQNNGV. This chain's CDR3 is CASSLYQRASGSTDTQYF. The CDR3 DNA sequence: TGTGCCAGCAGCTTATACCAACGCGCTAGCGGTAGCACAGATACGCAGTATTTT.

This clonotype was seen repeatedly, ten times or more. The rearrangement joins TRBV29-1 to TRBJ2-3; weak D call: TRBD1 (6 bases). There are 14 residues in the CDR3. Per germline, CDR1 SQVTM and CDR2 ANQGSEA. Trimming removed 7 bases from V and 3 bases from J, with 17 bases in between. The CDR3 sequence: CSERTGLGTDTQYF. CDR3 bases: TGCAGCGAGCGAACAGGGTTGGGAACAGATACGCAGTATTTT.

The J gene is TRBJ2-7, the V gene TRBV20-1; D gene uncertain. The germline V and J ends were trimmed by 1 base and 3 bases, with 7 bases remaining between them. The CDR3 length is 12 residues. Germline V CDR1 and CDR2: DFQATT, SNEGSKA (reference sequence). CDR3 DNA sequence: TGCAGTGCTAGAGGACTGGGCTACGAGCAGTACTTC. Amino acids: CSARGLGYEQYF.

This clonotype was counted at least ten times. The rearrangement joins TRBV28 to TRBJ2-7; 9 bases fit TRBD1. Germline V gene sequence: CDR1 MDHEN, CDR2 SYDVKM. The junction had 18 bases not matched to a gene; V was cut back by 2 bases and J by 4 bases. The CDR3 has 19 amino acids. The CDR3 bases are TGTGCCAGCAGTTTAGGCGCTCGTCCTCTTAGGACAGGGGTATACGAGCAGTACTTC. It is translated as CASSLGARPLRTGVYEQYF.

This clonotype was observed at least ten times. V is TRBV7-6 and J is TRBJ2-5; TRBD1 matches at 9 bases. The CDR3 consists of 20 residues. The germline gives CDR1 SGHVS, CDR2 FNYEAQ. Losses at the gene ends were 0 bases for V and 2 bases for J; bases not matched to a gene: 16. DNA of the CDR3: TGTGCCAGCAGCTTAGCCCCCGGGACAGGGAGACCCTCGCCTCAAGAGACCCAGTACTTC. Its protein is CASSLAPGTGRPSPQETQYF.

The chain recombines TRBV19 with TRBJ2-4, with 8 bases lining up with TRBD1. The CDR3 is made up of 15 amino acids. Unmatched junction bases numbered 5, after V lost 7 bases and J lost 0 bases. Germline V gives CDR1 LNHDA, CDR2 SQIVND (reference sequence). CDR3: CASTETGGAKNIQYF. CDR3 coding DNA: TGTGCCAGTACAGAAACAGGGGGAGCCAAAAACATTCAGTACTTC.

At least ten counts were recorded for this clonotype. The chain carries TRBV24-1 and TRBJ2-3; D is uncertain. Germline CDR1 is KGHDR and CDR2 is SFDVKD. The V and J ends lost 3 bases and 6 bases respectively, with 6 bases between them. CDR3 length equals 12 residues. The CDR3 loop is CATSDLVDTQYF. Here the CDR3 DNA reads TGTGCCACCAGTGATCTAGTTGATACGCAGTATTTT.

There are many counts of this clonotype. The chain combines TRBV27 with TRBJ2-3; D not certain. The V end was cut by 8 bases, the J end by 1 base, with 10 bases between. The CDR3 has 13 residues. Germline assignment: CDR1 MNHEY and CDR2 SMNVEV (reference sequence). CDR3 in amino acids: CASPRPGTDTQYF. The CDR3 DNA sequence: TGTGCCAGCCCCCGGCCGGGCACAGATACGCAGTATTTT.

This clonotype was observed many times. This rearrangement joins TRBV5-1 to TRBJ2-5; D unclear. The CDR3 totals 13 residues. Germline assignment: CDR1 SGHRS and CDR2 YFSETQ. Trimming stripped 1 base from V and 5 bases from J, with 9 bases between. The CDR3 DNA sequence: TGCGCCAGCAGCTTGAAGGGATTGGAGACCCAGTACTTC. It encodes CASSLKGLETQYF.

This clonotype was counted ten times or more. The chain carries TRBV24-1 and TRBJ1-2; possibly TRBD1 for D (5 bases). CDR1 is KGHDR and CDR2 is SFDVKD in the germline V gene. CDR3 length: 14 amino acids. The germline V and J ends were trimmed by 3 bases and 8 bases, with 15 bases remaining between them. The CDR3 DNA reads TGTGCCACCAGTGATATTCGCAGGGCGGAAGGCTACACCTTC. Encoded protein: CATSDIRRAEGYTF.

This clonotype was seen many times. The J gene is TRBJ2-1, the V gene TRBV11-1, with 8 bases matching TRBD2. The trim removed 0 bases at V and 9 bases at J, leaving 1 base unmatched. Germline V gives CDR1 SGHAT, CDR2 FQDESV (reference sequence). The CDR3 contains 13 residues. Here the CDR3 reads CASSLATSVEQFF. CDR3 DNA sequence: TGTGCCAGCAGCTTAGCGACTAGCGTTGAGCAGTTCTTC.

In this sample, this clonotype turned up many times. The chain couples TRBV28 to TRBJ2-7; weak D call: TRBD1 (6 bases). The germline V gene encodes CDR1 MDHEN and CDR2 SYDVKM. CDR3 length: 16 residues. V was shortened by 1 base and J by 6 bases, with 19 bases between the two germline ends. CDR3 sequence: CASSLSSTGSTPEQYF. CDR3 coding DNA: TGTGCCAGCAGTTTATCTTCCACAGGGAGCACACCCGAGCAGTACTTC.

This clonotype has a count of ten or more. The rearrangement joins TRBV10-2 to TRBJ2-1; D might be TRBD2 (5 bases). This CDR3 is built from 14 residues. The germline CDR1 and CDR2 sequences are WSHSY and SAAADI. V lost 8 bases to trimming and J lost 3 bases, with 14 bases between them. CDR3 sequence (DNA): TGCGCCAGCTTGGGAGATACTAGCTACAATGAGCAGTTCTTC. It is translated as CASLGDTSYNEQFF.